These T cell receptor beta chains were read from a single sample in a study of blood T cell repertoires in COVID-19. Here immunoSEQ multiplex PCR was the method, and the copy in TCRdb shows in-frame clones only, minus some. The sample has over 85,000 clones, around four fifths seen once. Sequencing was carried out using peripheral blood. The source of these receptors is a woman aged 60-70 years with acute or convalescent COVID-19. CDR3s include the opening cysteine and the closing phenylalanine or tryptophan. Each record gives: J gene, CDR3 length, D gene, V gene, clone size, CDR3 DNA, CDR3 protein. A D gene is named only where the DNA matches it firmly. The listing skips clone size in some rows; elsewhere it reads once, few, many or a size class.

>TRBJ1-5|16|NA|TRBV28|NA
TGTGCCAGCAGTTTGTTTCCTCCGGCGGGCAATCAGCCCCAGCATTTT
CASSLFPPAGNQPQHF
>TRBJ1-6|13|NA|TRBV7-8|NA
TGTGCCAGCAGCTTAGGAGGGGACTACCCCCTCCACTTT
CASSLGGDYPLHF
>TRBJ2-5|13|NA|TRBV7-3|NA
TGTGCCAGCAGCCCCCCGGGGCAAGAGACCCAGTACTTC
CASSPPGQETQYF
>TRBJ2-4|13|TRBD1|TRBV6-2/TRBV6-3|NA
TGTGCCAGCAGCTTAGACAGGGGCAACATTCAGTACTTC
CASSLDRGNIQYF
>TRBJ1-5|13|NA|TRBV5-8|NA
TGTGCCAGCAGCCCCATCCCGGAGCGTGGCCAGCATTTT
CASSPIPERGQHF
>TRBJ1-4|11|TRBD1|TRBV20-1|NA
TGCAGTGCTAGGCAGGGGGCGAAACTGTTTTTT
CSARQGAKLFF
>TRBJ1-6|16|TRBD1|TRBV9|few
TGTGCCAGCAGCCCTGGACAGGGCTGGGAAAATTCACCCCTCCACTTT
CASSPGQGWENSPLHF
>TRBJ2-7|14|NA|TRBV3-1/TRBV3-2|NA
TGTGCCAGCAGCCCCGGGGGTTGGTCCTACGAGCAGTACTTC
CASSPGGWSYEQYF
>TRBJ2-7|16|NA|TRBV11-3|once
TGTGCCAGCAGCTTAGGAGGGGGCAGGGGACTCTACGAGCAGTACTTC
CASSLGGGRGLYEQYF
>TRBJ2-7|14|NA|TRBV3-1/TRBV3-2|NA
TGTGCCAGCAGTCTAGGGGTGGTGCCCTACGAGCAGTACTTC
CASSLGVVPYEQYF
>TRBJ1-5|16|TRBD1|TRBV18|NA
TGTGCCAGCTCACCACGGCCGGGACAGGGGACTCAGCCCCAGCATTTT
CASSPRPGQGTQPQHF
>TRBJ2-5|16|TRBD1|TRBV3-1/TRBV3-2|NA
TGTGCCAGCAGCCCCTGGCAGGACAGGGGAGAAGAGACCCAGTACTTC
CASSPWQDRGEETQYF
>TRBJ1-6|16|TRBD1|TRBV2|NA
TGTGCCAGCAGTAGGGACAGCCCCCAGGCGGGTTCACCCCTCCACTTT
CASSRDSPQAGSPLHF
>TRBJ1-4|15|TRBD1|TRBV5-5|NA
TGTGCCAGCAGCTTGGCTTGGGACAGTAGCGAAAAACTGTTTTTT
CASSLAWDSSEKLFF
>TRBJ2-5|15|TRBD2|TRBV9|NA
TGTGCCAGCAGCGTTTATAGCGGGGCCCAAGAGACCCAGTACTTC
CASSVYSGAQETQYF
>TRBJ2-5|17|TRBD2|TRBV4-3|NA
TGCGCCAGCAGCCAAGAGGGAGCGGGGATCATCGAAGAGACCCAGTACTTC
CASSQEGAGIIEETQYF
>TRBJ2-2|16|TRBD1|TRBV24-1|many
TGTGCCACCAGTGATCCCTTGACAGGGGGCAGGCGGGAGCTGTTTTTT
CATSDPLTGGRRELFF
>TRBJ1-4|14|TRBD1|TRBV30|NA
TGTGCCTGGGAGAGACAGGGGATTGATGAAAAACTGTTTTTT
CAWERQGIDEKLFF
>TRBJ1-2|15|NA|TRBV3-1/TRBV3-2|NA
TGTGCCAGCAGCCAGATGGGGCTAGGGAACTATGGCTACACCTTC
CASSQMGLGNYGYTF
>TRBJ2-1|14|TRBD2|TRBV13|once
TGTGCCAGCAGCTTACCTAGCGGGGAGGTTGAGCAGTTCTTC
CASSLPSGEVEQFF
>TRBJ2-7|13|NA|TRBV7-3|NA
TGTGCCAGCAGCTTTGACAGAAACTACGAGCAGTACTTC
CASSFDRNYEQYF
>TRBJ2-7|14|NA|TRBV7-9|once
TGTGCCAGCAGCTTAGAGGAGGGTATGTACGAGCAGTACTTC
CASSLEEGMYEQYF
>TRBJ1-4|16|NA|TRBV30|few
TGTGCCTGGAGTGTACTTGAGTCGGGGGGTAATGAAAAACTGTTTTTT
CAWSVLESGGNEKLFF
>TRBJ1-2|13|TRBD1|TRBV7-6|NA
TGTGCCAGCAGCCAGGGACAGGGCTTTGGCTACACCTTC
CASSQGQGFGYTF
>TRBJ1-5|16|NA|TRBV7-2|NA
TGTGCCAGCAGCTTCCACCCCGGGGGGGGCAATCAGCCCCAGCATTTT
CASSFHPGGGNQPQHF
>TRBJ1-5|13|NA|TRBV18|NA
TGTGCCAGCTCACCAAAGCCCAATCAGCCCCAGCATTTT
CASSPKPNQPQHF
>TRBJ2-7|15|NA|TRBV9|NA
TGTGCCAGCAGCGTAGGTGCAGGGGCCCTTTACGAGCAGTACTTC
CASSVGAGALYEQYF
>TRBJ2-3|13|TRBD2|TRBV7-2|NA
TGTGCCAGCACCAGACTAGCCACAGATACGCAGTATTTT
CASTRLATDTQYF
>TRBJ2-1|15|TRBD2|TRBV2|once
TGTGCCAGCAGTGAACGGGCTAGCGGGGGGAGTGAGCAGTTCTTC
CASSERASGGSEQFF
>TRBJ1-5|17|TRBD1|TRBV4-2|NA
TGTGCCAGCAGCCCTGGACAGGGCCGGTGGGGCAATCAGCCCCAGCATTTT
CASSPGQGRWGNQPQHF
>TRBJ2-5|17|TRBD2|TRBV5-1|few
TGCGCCAGCAACCGCGGGGGTACTACTAGCGGGGGAGAGACCCAGTACTTC
CASNRGGTTSGGETQYF
>TRBJ1-2|14|NA|TRBV7-9|NA
TGTGCCAGCAGCCTAGGGGGGGTAAACTATGGCTACACCTTC
CASSLGGVNYGYTF
>TRBJ2-5|13|TRBD1|TRBV19|NA
TGTGCCAGTCGGGACAGGGGGACAGAGACCCAGTACTTC
CASRDRGTETQYF
>TRBJ2-7|15|NA|TRBV12-5|NA
TGTGCTAGTGGGGAGAACAGGGTAGGAACCTACGAGCAGTACTTC
CASGENRVGTYEQYF
>TRBJ1-5|12|NA|TRBV30|NA
TGTGCCTGGGGGTGGCACACTCAGCCCCAGCATTTT
CAWGWHTQPQHF
>TRBJ1-2|14|TRBD1|TRBV29-1|NA
TGCAGCGTTAACAATCCCGGGACAGGGGATGGCTACACCTTC
CSVNNPGTGDGYTF
>TRBJ2-3|14|NA|TRBV2|NA
TGTGCCGGTCGTCGTGGACTCCGCACAGATACGCAGTATTTT
CAGRRGLRTDTQYF